This record concerns one T cell receptor beta chain sequence. Its cognate antigen is unknown. Each donor was a healthy Caucasian individual from Russia, aged about 6 to 100. Isolation yielded PBMCs, at least 6 million per sample, in every case. A second PCR of 7 to 11 cycles used a sample-barcoded 5' primer and a J-beta primer mix. TCRdb passed the 5' RACE reads through MiXCR, listing each CDR3 protein once. The sample consists of 1.5 million to 1.9 million distinct CDR3 sequences, approximately 39% of them appearing once. The data were taken from a study of blood T cells in healthy people across ages. The CDR3 runs 15 residues. Germline CDR1 reads SGDLS; CDR2 reads YYNGEE. Study conclusions and caveats: Fewer expanded clones and more diversity marked long-lived versus aged donors. Getting older went along with TCR beta diversity per million T cells dropping roughly linearly.

This sequence was found in a woman younger than 30 in good health. The chain joins TRBV9 to TRBJ2-4, with a weak D call TRBD1 (6 bases). The J call is uncertain, as TRBJ2-7 better fits the DNA end. Material for sequencing was blood. CDR3 sequence reads: CASSVAGTRNYEQYF. CDR3 bases: TGTGCCAGCAGCGTAGCCGGGACAAGGAACTACGAGCAGTACTTC.